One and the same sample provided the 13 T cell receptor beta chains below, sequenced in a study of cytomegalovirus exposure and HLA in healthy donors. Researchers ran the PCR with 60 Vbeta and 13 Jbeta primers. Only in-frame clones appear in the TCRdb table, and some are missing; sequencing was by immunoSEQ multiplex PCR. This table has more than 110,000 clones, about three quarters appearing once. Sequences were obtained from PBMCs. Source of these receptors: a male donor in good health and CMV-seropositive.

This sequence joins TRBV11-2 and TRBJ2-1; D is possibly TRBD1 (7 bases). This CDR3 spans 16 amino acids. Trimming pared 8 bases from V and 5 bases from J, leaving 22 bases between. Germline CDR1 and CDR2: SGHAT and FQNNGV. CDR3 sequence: CASSGGGGHKNNEQFF. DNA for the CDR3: TGTGCCAGCTCAGGAGGGGGCGGGCACAAGAACAATGAGCAGTTCTTC.

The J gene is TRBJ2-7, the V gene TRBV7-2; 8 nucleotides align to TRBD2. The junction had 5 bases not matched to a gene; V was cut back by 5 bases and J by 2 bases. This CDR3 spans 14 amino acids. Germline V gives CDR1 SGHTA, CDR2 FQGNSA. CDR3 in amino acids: CASSRDGRAYEQYF. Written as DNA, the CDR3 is TGTGCCAGCAGCCGTGACGGGAGGGCCTACGAGCAGTACTTC.

CDR3 nucleotide sequence: TGTGCCAGTAGTATAGAGGGAGGACCGCCTGAAGCTTTCTTT. Translated: CASSIEGGPPEAFF. This chain joins TRBV19 and TRBJ1-1; no reliable D call. In germline, CDR1 is LNHDA, CDR2 SQIVND (reference sequence). The CDR3 has 14 amino acids. Trimming removed 0 bases from V and 6 bases from J, with 11 bases in between.

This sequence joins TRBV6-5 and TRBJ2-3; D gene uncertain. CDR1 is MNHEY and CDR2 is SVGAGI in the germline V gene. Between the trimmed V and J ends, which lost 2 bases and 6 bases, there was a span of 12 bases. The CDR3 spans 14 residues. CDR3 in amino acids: CASSYTRVFDTQYF. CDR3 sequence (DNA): TGTGCCAGCAGTTACACACGGGTTTTCGATACGCAGTATTTT.

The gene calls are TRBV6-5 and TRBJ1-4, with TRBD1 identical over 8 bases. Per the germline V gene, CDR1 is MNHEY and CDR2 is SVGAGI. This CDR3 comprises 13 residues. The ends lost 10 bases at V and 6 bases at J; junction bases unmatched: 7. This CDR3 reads CATRTGSYEKLFF. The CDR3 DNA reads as TGTGCCACCCGGACAGGGAGCTATGAAAAACTGTTTTTT.

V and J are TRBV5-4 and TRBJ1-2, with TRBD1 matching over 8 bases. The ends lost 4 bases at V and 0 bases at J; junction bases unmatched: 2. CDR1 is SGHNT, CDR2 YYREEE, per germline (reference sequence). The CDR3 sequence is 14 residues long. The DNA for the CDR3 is TGTGCCAGCAGCACAGGGGGAACTAACTATGGCTACACCTTC. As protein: CASSTGGTNYGYTF.

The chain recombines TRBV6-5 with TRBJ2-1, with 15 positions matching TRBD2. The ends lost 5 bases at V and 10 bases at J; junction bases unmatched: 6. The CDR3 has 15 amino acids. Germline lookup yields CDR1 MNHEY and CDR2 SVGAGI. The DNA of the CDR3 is TGTGCCAGCAGTACCGGACTAGCGGGAGGGGTGGAGCAGTTCTTC. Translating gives CASSTGLAGGVEQFF.

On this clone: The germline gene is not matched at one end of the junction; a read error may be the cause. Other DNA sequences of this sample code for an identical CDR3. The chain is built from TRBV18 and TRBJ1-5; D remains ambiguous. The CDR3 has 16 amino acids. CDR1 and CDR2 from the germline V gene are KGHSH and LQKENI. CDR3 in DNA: TGTGCCAGCTCAGGAGGCGTCGGGGATAGCAATCAGCCACAGCATTTT. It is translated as CASSGGVGDSNQPQHF. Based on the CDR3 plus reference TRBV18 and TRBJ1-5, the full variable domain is NAGVMQNPRHLVRRRGQEARLRCSPMKGHSHVYWYRQLPEEGLKFMVYLQKENIIDESGMPKERFSAEFPKEGPSILRIQQVVRGDSAAYFCASSGGVGDSNQPQHFGDGTRLSIL.

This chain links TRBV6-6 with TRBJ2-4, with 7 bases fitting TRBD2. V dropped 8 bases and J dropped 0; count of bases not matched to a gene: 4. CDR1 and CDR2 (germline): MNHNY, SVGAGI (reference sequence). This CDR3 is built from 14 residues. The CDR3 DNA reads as TGTGCCAGCGGGGGGGGACTAGCCAAAAACATTCAGTACTTC. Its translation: CASGGGLAKNIQYF.

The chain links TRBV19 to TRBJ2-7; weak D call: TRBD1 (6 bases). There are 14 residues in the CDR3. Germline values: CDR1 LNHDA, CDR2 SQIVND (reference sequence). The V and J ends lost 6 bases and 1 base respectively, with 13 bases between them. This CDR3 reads CASSWDTLSYEQYF. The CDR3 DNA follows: TGTGCCAGTAGCTGGGACACCCTTTCCTACGAGCAGTACTTC.

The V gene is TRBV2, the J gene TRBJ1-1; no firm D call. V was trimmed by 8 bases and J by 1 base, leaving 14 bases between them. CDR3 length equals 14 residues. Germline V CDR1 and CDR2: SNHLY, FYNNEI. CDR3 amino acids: CASQTLFQNTEAFF. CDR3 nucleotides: TGTGCCAGCCAGACATTATTTCAGAACACTGAAGCTTTCTTT.

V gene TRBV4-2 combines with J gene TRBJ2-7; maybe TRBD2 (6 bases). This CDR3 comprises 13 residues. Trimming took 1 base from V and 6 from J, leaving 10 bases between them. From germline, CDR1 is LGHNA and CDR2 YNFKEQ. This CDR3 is CASSQGPEGEQYF. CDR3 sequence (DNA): TGTGCCAGCAGCCAAGGGCCGGAGGGCGAGCAGTACTTC.

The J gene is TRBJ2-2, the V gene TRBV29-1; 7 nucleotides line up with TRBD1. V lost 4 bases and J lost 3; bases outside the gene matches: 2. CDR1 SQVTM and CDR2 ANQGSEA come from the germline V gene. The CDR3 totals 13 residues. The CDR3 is CSVGQGDTGELFF. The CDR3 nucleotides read TGCAGCGTTGGACAGGGTGACACCGGGGAGCTGTTTTTT.